The T cell receptor (beta chain) described here comes from a study of blood T cell repertoires in COVID-19. The germline CDR1 and CDR2 sequences are SGHTA and FQGNSA. The CDR3 is made up of 12 amino acids. Deletions cut 5 bases from V and 3 bases from J, with 8 bases between. Sequenced by immunoSEQ multiplex PCR; TCRdb stores in-frame clones only, minus some. The table has tens of thousands of clones, almost 85% seen once; the top ten hold around a fifth. V and J are TRBV7-2 and TRBJ2-7; no reliable D call. Sequenced: peripheral blood. The receptor comes from a human donor in a cohort sampled during active COVID-19. The DNA for the CDR3 is TGTGCCAGCAGCGCCAACAGCTACGAGCAGTACTTC. Translating it yields CASSANSYEQYF.